This record looks at one T cell receptor (beta chain) sequence and its context. Antigen: not known. The source of the sample is a study of graft-versus-host responses after intestinal transplantation. Overall study: Anti-thymocyte globulin induction, then tacrolimus and steroids for around three years, went to all recipients. Findings and limits, study-wide: GvH clones were found in recipient marrow; some appeared first in ileum or blood.

The length of the CDR3 is 13 residues. Looked up from germline, CDR1 is SGHRS and CDR2 is YFSETQ. V lost 4 bases to trimming and J lost 5 bases, with 10 bases between them. Profiled with immunoSEQ multiplex PCR; TCRdb holds only in-frame clones, not every one. The sample has roughly 97,000 clones; 91% are singletons. This sequence joins TRBV5-1 and TRBJ2-1; D is perhaps TRBD2 (6 bases). The clonotype was recovered from a human donor who was the organ donor for an intestinal transplant. Here the sequenced sample was unstimulated CD4+ T cells sorted from spleen or lymph node cells, taken before transplant. The CDR3 loop reads CASSPGLNNEQFF. The CDR3 DNA sequence: TGCGCCAGCAGCCCGGGACTCAACAATGAGCAGTTCTTC. Full variable domain (outside the CDR3, taken from reference TRBV5-1 and TRBJ2-1): KAGVTQTPRYLIKTRGQQVTLSCSPISGHRSVSWYQQTPGQGLQFLFEYFSETQRNKGNFPGRFSGRQFSNSRSEMNVSTLELGDSALYLCASSPGLNNEQFFGPGTRLTVL.